These T cell receptor beta chains were read from a single sample in a study of cytomegalovirus exposure and HLA in healthy donors. This table comes from immunoSEQ multiplex PCR, and its TCRdb copy is limited to in-frame clones, with some not included. The table lists 120,000 or so clones, about 90% of them singletons, with under 2% in the top ten. The sequenced sample consisted of PBMCs. The source is a woman aged 18-29 years in good health and CMV-seronegative. CDR3s include the opening cysteine and the closing phenylalanine or tryptophan. D genes are given only for firm matches. Size is omitted from some rows. Given values are once, few, many or a class for expanded clones.

d_gene	abundance	j_gene	v_gene	CDR3aa	CDR3nt
TRBD1	NA	TRBJ1-2	TRBV28	CASSLQGVANYGYTF	TGTGCCAGCAGCCTACAGGGGGTCGCTAACTATGGCTACACCTTC
NA	NA	TRBJ1-2	TRBV29-1	CSVENQGVYGYTF	TGCAGCGTTGAAAACCAGGGTGTCTATGGCTACACCTTC
NA	NA	TRBJ1-4	TRBV6-5	CASSWGEKLFF	TGTGCCAGCAGTTGGGGCGAAAAACTGTTTTTT
NA	NA	TRBJ2-2	TRBV5-6	CASSSGTGELFF	TGTGCCAGCAGCTCAGGCACCGGGGAGCTGTTTTTT
NA	NA	TRBJ2-7	TRBV6-1	CASGDWLGPYEQYF	TGTGCCAGCGGGGACTGGCTAGGTCCCTACGAGCAGTACTTC
TRBD2	once	TRBJ2-7	TRBV9	CASSRGLAGERSYEQYF	TGTGCCAGCAGCCGGGGACTAGCGGGAGAGAGGTCCTACGAGCAGTACTTC
NA	NA	TRBJ1-2	TRBV6-5	CASSYGEGYGYTF	TGTGCCAGCAGTTATGGGGAGGGCTATGGCTACACCTTC
NA	NA	TRBJ1-5	TRBV29-1	CSVVSGNQPQHF	TGCAGCGTTGTATCGGGGAATCAGCCCCAGCATTTT
TRBD1	few	TRBJ1-6	TRBV27	CASRNYRGRDSPLHF	TGTGCCAGCAGGAACTACAGGGGTAGGGATTCACCCCTCCACTTT
TRBD2	few	TRBJ2-3	TRBV4-2	CASSQASLRAGGTDTQYF	TGTGCCAGCAGCCAGGCTTCCCTAAGAGCGGGAGGGACAGATACGCAGTATTTT
TRBD1	few	TRBJ1-6	TRBV5-1	CASSLVQGSGSPLHF	TGCGCCAGCAGCTTGGTACAGGGGAGTGGTTCACCCCTCCACTTT
NA	NA	TRBJ2-7	TRBV5-4	CASSLGAGRSSYEQYF	TGTGCCAGCAGCTTGGGGGCGGGAAGGAGCTCCTACGAGCAGTACTTC
NA	NA	TRBJ1-4	TRBV4-1	CASSTREGGNGKLFF	TGCGCCAGCAGCACCAGAGAGGGGGGGAACGGAAAACTGTTTTTT
NA	NA	TRBJ2-1	TRBV9	CASSVAGSEQFF	TGTGCCAGCAGCGTAGCGGGGTCTGAGCAGTTCTTC
TRBD1	NA	TRBJ1-6	TRBV30	CAWSGLAGTGGAPLHF	TGTGCCTGGAGCGGCCTCGCCGGGACAGGGGGGGCACCCCTCCACTTT
TRBD2	NA	TRBJ2-1	TRBV6-5	CASSFPIAGGDNEQFF	TGTGCCAGCAGTTTCCCCATAGCGGGAGGAGACAATGAGCAGTTCTTC
NA	NA	TRBJ1-2	TRBV11-2	CASSLEAGIYGYTF	TGTGCCAGCAGCTTAGAAGCAGGGATCTATGGCTACACCTTC
NA	NA	TRBJ2-3	TRBV7-9	CASSPITRSYWYF	TGTGCCAGCAGCCCTATTACTAGATCATACTGGTATTTT
NA	NA	TRBJ2-2	TRBV29-1	CSVGGTDTGELFF	TGCAGCGTGGGGGGTACGGACACCGGGGAGCTGTTTTTT
NA	NA	TRBJ2-5	TRBV2	CASRGLRGETQYF	TGTGCCAGCAGGGGACTCCGGGGGGAGACCCAGTACTTC
TRBD2	NA	TRBJ2-2	TRBV10-2	CAIRTRENTGELFF	TGCGCCATCAGGACTAGGGAGAACACCGGGGAGCTGTTTTTT
NA	NA	TRBJ2-3	TRBV6-1	CASTGHTDTQYF	TGTGCCAGCACTGGCCACACAGATACGCAGTATTTT
NA	NA	TRBJ2-2	TRBV25-1	CASSEYVVWREDTGELFF	TGTGCCAGCAGTGAATATGTGGTGTGGCGGGAAGACACCGGGGAGCTGTTTTTT
NA	NA	TRBJ1-1	TRBV30	CAWRTRGAGPEAFF	TGTGCCTGGAGAACCAGGGGCGCTGGCCCTGAAGCTTTCTTT
TRBD2	NA	TRBJ2-1	TRBV27	CASSEGTSGTNEQFF	TGTGCCAGCAGTGAAGGGACTAGCGGGACCAATGAGCAGTTCTTC
TRBD1	NA	TRBJ2-1	TRBV6-6	CASGQGLTGGRDEQFF	TGTGCCAGCGGGCAGGGGCTAACAGGGGGCCGGGATGAGCAGTTCTTC
TRBD2	NA	TRBJ2-1	TRBV7-3	CASSLTTSGYNEQFF	TGTGCCAGCAGCTTAACGACTAGCGGCTACAATGAGCAGTTCTTC
NA	NA	TRBJ2-7	TRBV5-5	CASSYTQKRTAAYEQYF	TGTGCCAGCAGCTACACGCAAAAAAGGACAGCAGCCTACGAGCAGTACTTC
NA	NA	TRBJ1-4	TRBV6-6	CASISGTTNEKLFF	TGTGCCAGCATTTCCGGGACAACTAATGAAAAACTGTTTTTT
NA	NA	TRBJ1-4	TRBV4-1	CASSLRLATNEKLFF	TGCGCCAGCAGCCTCCGACTTGCAACTAATGAAAAACTGTTTTTT
TRBD1	NA	TRBJ1-2	TRBV4-2	CASSLTGTGSSGYTF	TGTGCCAGCAGCCTGACCGGGACAGGCTCCTCCGGCTACACCTTC
TRBD1	NA	TRBJ2-7	TRBV4-1	CASSVRQGVDEQYF	TGCGCCAGCAGCGTAAGACAGGGAGTGGACGAGCAGTACTTC
NA	NA	TRBJ1-2	TRBV6-1	CASSPRADYGYTF	TGTGCCAGCAGTCCCCGTGCGGACTATGGCTACACCTTC
TRBD1	NA	TRBJ1-4	TRBV19	CASSPTGAGNEKLFF	TGTGCCAGTAGTCCAACAGGGGCCGGTAATGAAAAACTGTTTTTT
NA	NA	TRBJ1-5	TRBV28	CASTLGSYQPQHF	TGTGCCAGCACTTTGGGCAGTTATCAGCCCCAGCATTTT
TRBD2	NA	TRBJ2-7	TRBV4-3	CASSQELPAGAAFEQYF	TGCGCCAGCAGCCAAGAACTACCAGCGGGAGCCGCTTTCGAGCAGTACTTC
TRBD1	NA	TRBJ2-3	TRBV29-1	CSVAKGTGGRPFTDTQYF	TGCAGCGTGGCAAAAGGGACAGGGGGCCGGCCCTTCACAGATACGCAGTATTTT
NA	once	TRBJ1-2	TRBV10-2	CASSELGAYGYTF	TGCGCCAGCAGTGAGTTGGGGGCCTATGGCTACACCTTC
TRBD1	NA	TRBJ1-4	TRBV5-1	CASSLALNRGNDEKLFF	TGCGCCAGCAGCTTGGCTTTAAACAGGGGTAACGATGAAAAACTGTTTTTT
NA	once	TRBJ1-2	TRBV2	CASSELLQRVKKANYGYTF	TGTGCCAGCAGTGAACTTTTACAGAGGGTTAAAAAGGCAAACTATGGCTACACCTTC
TRBD2	NA	TRBJ2-1	TRBV5-4	CASSRTSGTYNEQFF	TGTGCCAGCAGTCGGACTAGCGGAACCTACAATGAGCAGTTCTTC
TRBD2	NA	TRBJ2-2	TRBV29-1	CSVEAAGLAGGPEELFF	TGCAGCGTTGAAGCGGCCGGACTAGCGGGAGGGCCCGAGGAGCTGTTTTTT
NA	once	TRBJ2-7	TRBV27	CASSLVNGYEQYF	TGTGCCAGCAGTTTAGTGAACGGTTACGAGCAGTACTTC
NA	once	TRBJ2-7	TRBV6-1	CASSEPGLANYEQYF	TGTGCCAGCAGTGAACCGGGACTTGCAAACTACGAGCAGTACTTC
NA	NA	TRBJ2-2	TRBV5-1	CASSLLLTGNTGELFF	TGCGCCAGCAGCTTATTGTTGACAGGAAACACCGGGGAGCTGTTTTTT
TRBD1	NA	TRBJ2-3	TRBV9	CASSVWGQGDTDTQYF	TGTGCCAGCAGCGTATGGGGGCAGGGGGACACAGATACGCAGTATTTT
TRBD1	NA	TRBJ2-7	TRBV4-3	CASSQEMGQKNYEQYF	TGCGCCAGCAGCCAAGAAATGGGACAGAAAAACTACGAGCAGTACTTC
NA	once	TRBJ1-5	TRBV28	CASSLRVRYSNQPQHF	TGTGCCAGCAGTTTACGCGTCCGTTATAGCAATCAGCCCCAGCATTTT
NA	NA	TRBJ2-6	TRBV6-4	CASSAGPGANVLTF	TGTGCCAGCAGTGCAGGGCCTGGGGCCAACGTCCTGACTTTC
NA	NA	TRBJ2-1	TRBV13	CASSLVWGPGSNEQFF	TGTGCCAGCAGCTTAGTTTGGGGGCCGGGGTCCAATGAGCAGTTCTTC
NA	NA	TRBJ1-2	TRBV6-5	CASSRDGSNYGYTF	TGTGCCAGCAGCCGAGACGGGTCTAACTATGGCTACACCTTC
NA	NA	TRBJ1-1	TRBV21-1	CASSKERTGGERTEAFF	TGTGCCAGCAGCAAAGAGCGGACAGGGGGTGAGAGAACTGAAGCTTTCTTT
TRBD2	NA	TRBJ2-1	TRBV25-1	CASSEQGLALFNEQFF	TGTGCCAGCAGTGAACAGGGACTAGCGTTATTCAATGAGCAGTTCTTC
NA	NA	TRBJ1-3	TRBV6-5	CASSYGTGNTIYF	TGTGCCAGCAGTTACGGGACAGGAAACACCATATATTTT
TRBD1	NA	TRBJ1-5	TRBV4-1	CASSQVGQNNQPQHF	TGCGCCAGCAGCCAAGTGGGACAGAACAATCAGCCCCAGCATTTT